The 30 T cell receptor beta chains listed next were all sequenced from one sample in a study of cytomegalovirus exposure and HLA in healthy donors. PCR employed 60 Vbeta and 13 Jbeta primers. Produced via immunoSEQ multiplex PCR; TCRdb's table is partial and in-frame only. In total, the table holds some 31,000 clones. Sample: PBMCs. These receptors came from a woman in her thirties or forties in good health and CMV-seropositive.

This chain joins TRBV10-2 and TRBJ2-4; 9 bases agree with TRBD2. The CDR3 covers 16 residues. Looked up from germline, CDR1 is WSHSY and CDR2 is SAAADI. V shed 2 bases and J 4 bases; nucleotides not matched to a gene: 6. This CDR3 reads CASSEMGGRDKNIQYF. The CDR3 DNA sequence: TGCGCCAGCAGTGAGATGGGCGGGAGGGATAAAAACATTCAGTACTTC.

The CDR3: CAWSVPVRNTEAFF. CDR3 nucleotide sequence: TGTGCCTGGAGTGTACCAGTAAGGAACACTGAAGCTTTCTTT. This sequence joins TRBV30 and TRBJ1-1; unclear D gene. Trimming removed 0 bases from V and 1 base from J, with 9 bases in between. Germline assignment: CDR1 GTSNPN and CDR2 SVGIG (reference sequence). The CDR3 covers 14 residues.

The genes are TRBV13 and TRBJ1-2, with D unresolved. The CDR3 consists of 15 residues. The V and J ends lost 2 bases and 0 bases respectively, with 10 bases between them. The germline CDR1 and CDR2 sequences are PRHDT and FYEKMQ (reference sequence). Here the CDR3 reads CASSLWELSNYGYTF. The CDR3 DNA reads as TGTGCCAGCAGCTTATGGGAGTTATCTAACTATGGCTACACCTTC. Full variable domain (missing parts from reference TRBV13 and TRBJ1-2): AAGVIQSPRHLIKEKRETATLKCYPIPRHDTVYWYQQGPGQDPQFLISFYEKMQSDKGSIPDRFSAQQFSDYHSELNMSSLELGDSALYFCASSLWELSNYGYTFGSGTRLTVV.

The V gene is TRBV6-5, the J gene TRBJ2-3; TRBD1 agrees at 9 bases. V gave up 5 bases and J gave up 4 bases; unmatched junction bases: 7. The CDR3 spans 15 residues. Germline loops: CDR1 MNHEY, CDR2 SVGAGI. Written as DNA, the CDR3 is TGTGCCAGCAGTGGACAGGGGCGAAGATCAGATACGCAGTATTTT. Its protein product is CASSGQGRRSDTQYF.

The genes are TRBV9 and TRBJ2-1; 16 bases match TRBD2. After removal of 0 bases from V and 6 bases from J, the junction contained 9 bases not matched to a gene. Germline V gene sequence: CDR1 SGDLS, CDR2 YYNGEE. This CDR3 region has 19 residues. CDR3 residues: CASSVGEGTSGRASNEQFF. The DNA for the CDR3 is TGTGCCAGCAGCGTAGGGGAAGGGACTAGCGGGAGGGCCTCCAATGAGCAGTTCTTC.

The rearrangement links TRBV6-1 to TRBJ1-5, with 7 positions matching TRBD1. CDR1 MNHNS and CDR2 SASEGT come from the germline V gene. The CDR3 extends over 14 amino acids. Unmatched junction bases numbered 11, after V lost 6 bases and J lost 9 bases. CDR3 nucleotides: TGTGCCAGCAGGGGACAGACTCATGGTAGGCCCCAGCATTTT. Translated: CASRGQTHGRPQHF.

The J gene is TRBJ2-1, the V gene TRBV9, with 12 bases matching TRBD2. Germline V CDR1 and CDR2: SGDLS, YYNGEE. This CDR3 spans 15 amino acids. Trimming removed 4 bases from V and 5 bases from J; junction bases left unmatched: 4. In DNA, the CDR3 is TGTGCCAGCAGCTCTAGCGGGAGGGTCGACAATGAGCAGTTCTTC. Protein product: CASSSSGRVDNEQFF.

The chain carries TRBV7-9 and TRBJ1-3, with 8 bases matching TRBD1. The CDR3 sequence is 15 residues long. Germline loops: CDR1 SEHNR, CDR2 FQNEAQ (reference sequence). With V trimmed by 5 bases and J by 2 bases, 5 bases remained unmatched. CDR3 loop: CASSRQGAAGNTIYF. The CDR3 DNA reads TGTGCCAGCAGCCGTCAGGGGGCAGCTGGAAACACCATATATTTT.

The chain joins TRBV27 to TRBJ2-5; 8 bases are a match to TRBD1. The CDR3 is 13 amino acids. Germline V gene sequence: CDR1 MNHEY, CDR2 SMNVEV (reference sequence). Trimming at V came to 3 bases and at J to 5 bases, leaving 2 bases not matched to a gene. The chain's CDR3 is CASSLNRGETQYF. CDR3 nucleotide sequence: TGTGCCAGCAGTTTGAACAGGGGGGAGACCCAGTACTTC.

The rearrangement uses TRBV9 and TRBJ2-7, with D tentatively TRBD2 (8 bases). Germline assignment: CDR1 SGDLS and CDR2 YYNGEE. V was trimmed by 0 bases and J by 0 bases, leaving 16 bases between them. The CDR3 is made up of 17 amino acids. The CDR3 bases are TGTGCCAGCAGCGTAGAGGTCGGGGGGGACAGCTCCTACGAGCAGTACTTC. Its protein is CASSVEVGGDSSYEQYF.

The chain employs TRBV5-4 and TRBJ2-1, with 7 bases matching TRBD2. Germline CDR1 and CDR2: SGHNT and YYREEE (reference sequence). The CDR3 consists of 15 residues. V was pared by 0 bases and J by 4 bases, with 4 bases of the junction left unmatched. Here the CDR3 DNA reads TGTGCCAGCAGCTTGGGGGCTAGCGGATACAATGAGCAGTTCTTC. Amino acids: CASSLGASGYNEQFF.

This chain connects TRBV4-1 to TRBJ2-1, with 11 nucleotides matching TRBD2. The V and J ends lost 2 bases and 4 bases, in that order; junction bases with no gene match: 7. The germline V gene has CDR1 MGHRA and CDR2 YSYEKL. This CDR3 spans 17 amino acids. For the CDR3, the DNA is TGCGCCAGCAGCCAACCTCTCATAGCGGGAGGGTACAATGAGCAGTTCTTC. Its protein product is CASSQPLIAGGYNEQFF.

The rearrangement links TRBV4-2 to TRBJ2-1, with TRBD1 identical over 7 bases. In germline, CDR1 is LGHNA, CDR2 YNFKEQ. With 4 bases clipped from V and 8 bases from J, the junction kept 5 bases outside the gene matches. The CDR3 is made up of 13 amino acids. CDR3: CASSLDRDDEQFF. CDR3 DNA sequence: TGTGCCAGCAGCCTTGACAGGGACGATGAGCAGTTCTTC.

The chain employs TRBV7-9 and TRBJ2-7; 8 bases line up with TRBD2. The CDR3 spans 14 residues. Germline V lookup: CDR1 SEHNR, CDR2 FQNEAQ (reference sequence). V lost 5 bases, J lost 5 bases, and 8 bases stayed unmatched. CDR3 loop: CASSPGLGFDEQYF. The CDR3 nucleotides read TGTGCCAGCAGCCCGGGACTAGGTTTCGACGAGCAGTACTTC.

The chain joins TRBV6-1 to TRBJ1-2, with D possibly TRBD1 on 6 matching bases. Per the germline V gene, CDR1 is MNHNS and CDR2 is SASEGT. Trimming took off 3 bases at V and 2 bases at J, with 13 bases between the two ends. The CDR3 covers 15 residues. The CDR3 loop is CASSEGGAGNYGYTF. CDR3 bases: TGTGCCAGCAGTGAGGGGGGGGCTGGCAACTATGGCTACACCTTC.

This rearrangement joins TRBV4-3 to TRBJ1-5; the D is unclear. The V end was cut by 0 bases, the J end by 3 bases, with 6 bases between. Germline-derived CDR1 and CDR2 are LGHNA and YSLEER. This CDR3 contains 14 residues. The CDR3 loop reads CASSQDRFNQPQHF. In DNA form, the CDR3 reads TGCGCCAGCAGCCAAGACAGGTTCAATCAGCCCCAGCATTTT.

The V call is TRBV18, the J call TRBJ2-5, with D perhaps matching TRBD2 (6 bases). V lost 0 bases and J 5 bases, leaving 19 bases between the germline ends. The CDR3 runs to 17 residues. CDR1 and CDR2 from the germline V gene are KGHSH and LQKENI. CDR3 sequence reads: CASSPPGLANGGETQYF. Written as DNA, the CDR3 is TGTGCCAGCTCACCACCGGGGCTAGCGAACGGTGGCGAGACCCAGTACTTC. Drawing the rest from reference TRBV18 and TRBJ2-5, the complete variable domain is NAGVMQNPRHLVRRRGQEARLRCSPMKGHSHVYWYRQLPEEGLKFMVYLQKENIIDESGMPKERFSAEFPKEGPSILRIQQVVRGDSAAYFCASSPPGLANGGETQYFGPGTRLLVL.

The gene calls are TRBV9 and TRBJ1-5, with D perhaps TRBD1 (5 bases). The CDR3 totals 14 residues. Deletions cut 2 bases from V and 5 bases from J, with 11 bases between. Germline V gene data show CDR1 as SGDLS and CDR2 as YYNGEE. The CDR3 nucleotides are TGTGCCAGCAGCGTCGGCACGGGGGATCAGCCCCAGCATTTT. It encodes CASSVGTGDQPQHF.

V usage is TRBV19 and J usage is TRBJ2-3, with 11 bases matching TRBD2. Per the germline V gene, CDR1 is LNHDA and CDR2 is SQIVND (reference sequence). This CDR3 region has 16 residues. Losses at the gene ends were 5 bases for V and 6 bases for J; bases not matched to a gene: 10. CDR3 residues: CASSHQLAGASDTQYF. CDR3 nucleotides: TGTGCCAGTAGTCACCAACTAGCGGGAGCTAGTGATACGCAGTATTTT.

The V and J genes are TRBV6-5 and TRBJ2-1; D call uncertain. CDR1 and CDR2 from the germline V gene are MNHEY and SVGAGI. CDR3 length: 13 residues. Trimming took off 5 bases at V and 13 bases at J, with 18 bases between the two ends. Written as DNA, the CDR3 is TGTGCCAGCAGTAGCCTGTACTCGGGTCCACAGTTCTTC. Encoded protein: CASSSLYSGPQFF.

The J gene is TRBJ2-6, the V gene TRBV28, with a possible D match to TRBD2 (6 bases). V lost 4 bases to trimming and J lost 4 bases, with 14 bases between them. This CDR3 has 16 residues. Germline V gene lookup returns CDR1 MDHEN and CDR2 SYDVKM. The CDR3 DNA reads as TGTGCCAGCAGTTCCCCGGGGGACTCAGGGGCCAACGTCCTGACTTTC. Translated: CASSSPGDSGANVLTF.

The chain employs TRBV5-6 and TRBJ2-2, with 7 bases identical to TRBD1. This CDR3 contains 14 residues. Germline V gene sequence: CDR1 SGHDT, CDR2 YYEEEE. The V segment lost 4 bases and the J segment 3 bases; nucleotides outside the gene matches: 3. The CDR3 loop is CASSGGQYTGELFF. The CDR3 DNA follows: TGTGCCAGCAGCGGGGGACAGTACACCGGGGAGCTGTTTTTT.

The V and J genes are TRBV5-1 and TRBJ2-2; the D gene is possibly TRBD1 (6 bases). Per the germline V gene, CDR1 is SGHRS and CDR2 is YFSETQ. The V gene lost 6 bases and the J gene lost 4 bases, with 13 bases spanning the gap. The length of the CDR3 is 14 residues. CDR3: CASTFTGPTGELFF. Written as DNA, the CDR3 is TGCGCCAGCACCTTTACAGGGCCCACCGGGGAGCTGTTTTTT.

V and J are TRBV6-5 and TRBJ1-2; the D gene is possibly TRBD1 (5 bases). The CDR3 is 13 residues long. V was trimmed by 5 bases and J by 3 bases, leaving 10 bases between them. Germline CDR1 reads MNHEY; CDR2 reads SVGAGI. CDR3 DNA: TGTGCCAGCAGTCCCAGGGAGGACTATGGCTACACCTTC. This gives the protein CASSPREDYGYTF.

The V gene is TRBV10-3, the J gene TRBJ2-5; a possible D gene is TRBD2 (5 bases). Germline CDR1 is ENHRY and CDR2 is SYGVKD. CDR3 length equals 12 residues. Deletions cut 6 bases from V and 2 bases from J, with 7 bases between. DNA of the CDR3: TGTGCCATCAGGGACTTACAAGAGACCCAGTACTTC. Translating it yields CAIRDLQETQYF.

V gene TRBV25-1 combines with J gene TRBJ1-4; tentative D call: TRBD1 (5 bases). There are 14 residues in the CDR3. V gave up 2 bases and J gave up 5 bases, with 9 bases separating them. The germline V gene has CDR1 MGHDK and CDR2 SYGVNS. The CDR3 spells CASSEAQENEKLFF. Here the CDR3 DNA reads TGTGCCAGCAGTGAAGCACAGGAGAATGAAAAACTGTTTTTT.

The chain is built from TRBV7-8 and TRBJ2-7, with 7 bases matching TRBD2. CDR3 length: 15 amino acids. The junction had 10 bases not matched to a gene; V was cut back by 5 bases and J by 3 bases. Germline-derived CDR1 and CDR2 are SGHVS and FQNEAQ. Here the CDR3 reads CASSAPGGSSYEQYF. The CDR3 DNA follows: TGTGCCAGCAGCGCTCCCGGGGGGTCGAGCTACGAGCAGTACTTC.

V usage is TRBV9 and J usage is TRBJ2-3, with TRBD2 matching over 11 bases. CDR3 length equals 18 residues. Per the germline V gene, CDR1 is SGDLS and CDR2 is YYNGEE. V dropped 1 base and J dropped 1; count of bases not matched to a gene: 8. The CDR3, as DNA: TGTGCCAGCAGCGTAACTAGCGGGAGTTTTGTGGGCACAGATACGCAGTATTTT. Protein sequence: CASSVTSGSFVGTDTQYF. The full variable domain, completed using reference TRBV9 and TRBJ2-3, is DSGVTQTPKHLITATGQRVTLRCSPRSGDLSVYWYQQSLDQGLQFLIQYYNGEERAKGNILERFSAQQFPDLHSELNLSSLELGDSALYFCASSVTSGSFVGTDTQYFGPGTRLTVL.

As DNA, the CDR3 is TGTGCCAGCAGTTTGGGGTACAACAGGGGCGGCAATCAGCCCCAGCATTTT. Amino acid sequence: CASSLGYNRGGNQPQHF. The chain links TRBV27 to TRBJ1-5; TRBD1 agrees at 7 bases. The CDR3 is made up of 17 amino acids. Germline CDR1 and CDR2: MNHEY and SMNVEV (reference sequence). The V and J ends lost 3 bases and 2 bases, in that order; junction bases with no gene match: 10.

The V gene is TRBV28, the J gene TRBJ1-5; D is unresolved. The CDR3 extends over 14 amino acids. Per the germline V gene, CDR1 is MDHEN and CDR2 is SYDVKM. V dropped 7 bases and J dropped 1 base, with 11 bases sitting between them. In DNA form, the CDR3 reads TGTGCCAGCATCGTTCACACCAGCAATCAGCCCCAGCATTTT. The encoded protein is CASIVHTSNQPQHF. The full variable domain, completed using reference TRBV28 and TRBJ1-5, is DVKVTQSSRYLVKRTGEKVFLECVQDMDHENMFWYRQDPGLGLRLIYFSYDVKMKEKGDIPEGYSVSREKKERFSLILESASTNQTSMYLCASIVHTSNQPQHFGDGTRLSIL.